Below, one TCR beta chain is given with its context. The sample belongs to a study of blood T cell repertoires in COVID-19. Whole-study context: Acute-phase and convalescent COVID-19 samples originated in the United States, Italy and Spain.

Per germline, CDR1 MNHNS and CDR2 SASEGT. The CDR3 extends over 11 amino acids. Trimming removed 3 bases from V and 10 bases from J, with 9 bases in between. As handled by the study authors: Counts of nucleated cells, estimated from reference gene primer amplification, were obtained. This table comes from immunoSEQ multiplex PCR, and its TCRdb copy is limited to in-frame clones, with some not included. V and J calls and clone size are given by that table; D and trimming were obtained from the DNA. In the table there are roughly 130,000 clones, roughly 89% of which are singletons. Input material: peripheral blood. The rearrangement uses TRBV6-1 and TRBJ1-2; no definite D call. This TCR was recovered from a young man with COVID-19, enrolled during active disease. The CDR3 protein is CASSEWVAYTF. DNA for the CDR3: TGTGCCAGCAGTGAGTGGGTAGCCTACACCTTC.